This record covers a single T cell receptor (beta chain). These data come from a study of cytomegalovirus exposure and HLA in healthy donors. This PCR relied on a set of 60 Vbeta primers and 13 Jbeta primers. The method was immunoSEQ multiplex PCR; TCRdb's version includes in-frame clones alone and lacks a portion of them. The sample contains about 200,000 clones, around 83% of which appear only once. The germline V gene has CDR1 MNHNS and CDR2 SASEGT. There are 19 residues in the CDR3. V was pared by 0 bases and J by 0 bases, with 18 bases between. The chain couples TRBV6-1 to TRBJ1-5; D is unclear. Source material: PBMCs. The TCR comes from a girl aged 5-17 years in good health and CMV-seronegative. The chain's CDR3 is CASSEALGRGSHSNQPQHF. DNA for the CDR3: TGTGCCAGCAGTGAAGCGCTCGGTCGAGGTTCCCATAGCAATCAGCCCCAGCATTTT.